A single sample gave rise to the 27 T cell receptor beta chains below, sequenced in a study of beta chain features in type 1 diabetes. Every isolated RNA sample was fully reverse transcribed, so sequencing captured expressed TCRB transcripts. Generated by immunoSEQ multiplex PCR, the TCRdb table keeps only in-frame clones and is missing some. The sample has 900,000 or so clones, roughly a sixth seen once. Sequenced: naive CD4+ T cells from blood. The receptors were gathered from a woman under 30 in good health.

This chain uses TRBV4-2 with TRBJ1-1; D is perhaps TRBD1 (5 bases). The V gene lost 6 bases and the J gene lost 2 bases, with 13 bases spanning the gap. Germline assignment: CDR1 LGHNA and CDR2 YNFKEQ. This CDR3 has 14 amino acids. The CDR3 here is CASRGPRGNTEAFF. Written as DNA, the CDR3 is TGTGCCAGCAGAGGCCCGCGGGGCAACACTGAAGCTTTCTTT.

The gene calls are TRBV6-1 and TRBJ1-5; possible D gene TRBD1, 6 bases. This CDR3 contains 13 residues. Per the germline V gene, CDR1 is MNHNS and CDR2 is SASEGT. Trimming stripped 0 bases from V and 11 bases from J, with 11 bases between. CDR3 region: CASSEARDKSQHF. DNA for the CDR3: TGTGCCAGCAGTGAAGCCAGGGACAAGTCCCAGCATTTT.

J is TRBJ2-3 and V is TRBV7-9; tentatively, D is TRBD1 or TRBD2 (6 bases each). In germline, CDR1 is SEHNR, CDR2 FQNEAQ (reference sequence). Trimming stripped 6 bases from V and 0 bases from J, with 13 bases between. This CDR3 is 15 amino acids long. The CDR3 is CASSLRRGSTDTQYF. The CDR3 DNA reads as TGTGCCAGCAGTCTTCGGAGGGGGAGCACAGATACGCAGTATTTT.

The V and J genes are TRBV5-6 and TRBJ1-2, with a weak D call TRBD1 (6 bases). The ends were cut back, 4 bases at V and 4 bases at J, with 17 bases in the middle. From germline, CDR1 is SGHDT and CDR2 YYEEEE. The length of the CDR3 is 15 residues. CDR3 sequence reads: CASSPDLGHSYGYTF. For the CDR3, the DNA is TGTGCCAGCAGCCCGGACTTGGGACATAGCTATGGCTACACCTTC.

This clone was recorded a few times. The CDR3 here is CSVGARGSPYEQYF. The CDR3 DNA reads TGCAGCGTTGGAGCGAGGGGCAGTCCCTACGAGCAGTACTTC. The chain has TRBV29-1 and TRBJ2-7; D is perhaps TRBD1 or TRBD2 (5 bases each). Between the trimmed V and J ends, which lost 4 bases and 2 bases, there was a span of 15 bases. This CDR3 has 14 residues. Germline CDR1 is SQVTM and CDR2 is ANQGSEA.

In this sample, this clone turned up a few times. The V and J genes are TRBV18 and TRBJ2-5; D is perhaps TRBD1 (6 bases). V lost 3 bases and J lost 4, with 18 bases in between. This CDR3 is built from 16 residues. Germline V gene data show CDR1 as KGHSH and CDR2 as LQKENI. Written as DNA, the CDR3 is TGTGCCAGCTCACCCTCAGGGGCACGACGGGGAGAGACCCAGTACTTC. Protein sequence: CASSPSGARRGETQYF. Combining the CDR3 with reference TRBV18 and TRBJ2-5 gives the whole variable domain NAGVMQNPRHLVRRRGQEARLRCSPMKGHSHVYWYRQLPEEGLKFMVYLQKENIIDESGMPKERFSAEFPKEGPSILRIQQVVRGDSAAYFCASSPSGARRGETQYFGPGTRLLVL.

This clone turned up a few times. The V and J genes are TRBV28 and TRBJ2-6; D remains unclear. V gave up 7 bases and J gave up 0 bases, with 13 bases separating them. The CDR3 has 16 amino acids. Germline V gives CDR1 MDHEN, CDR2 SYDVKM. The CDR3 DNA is TGTGCCAGCAAACGGACCCTCCCCTCTGGGGCCAACGTCCTGACTTTC. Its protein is CASKRTLPSGANVLTF.

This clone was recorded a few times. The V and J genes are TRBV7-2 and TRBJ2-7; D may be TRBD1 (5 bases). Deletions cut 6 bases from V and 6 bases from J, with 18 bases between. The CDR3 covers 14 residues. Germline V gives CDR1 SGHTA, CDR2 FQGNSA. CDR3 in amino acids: CASSQQSRQGEQYF. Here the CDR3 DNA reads TGTGCCAGCAGTCAACAGAGTAGGCAGGGCGAGCAGTACTTC.

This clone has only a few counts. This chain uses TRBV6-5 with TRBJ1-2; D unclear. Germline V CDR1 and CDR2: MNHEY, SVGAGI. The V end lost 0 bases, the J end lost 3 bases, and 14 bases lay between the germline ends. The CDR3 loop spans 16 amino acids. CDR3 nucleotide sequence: TGTGCCAGCAGTTACTCCGGCAGTCGAACAGACTATGGCTACACCTTC. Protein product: CASSYSGSRTDYGYTF.

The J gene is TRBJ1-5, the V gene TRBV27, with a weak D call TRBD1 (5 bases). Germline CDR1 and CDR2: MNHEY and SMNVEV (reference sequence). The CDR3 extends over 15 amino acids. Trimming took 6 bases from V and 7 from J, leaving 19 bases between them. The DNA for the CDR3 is TGTGCCAGCAGCCAGCAGGGACTCCCCCGCCAGCCCCAGCATTTT. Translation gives CASSQQGLPRQPQHF.

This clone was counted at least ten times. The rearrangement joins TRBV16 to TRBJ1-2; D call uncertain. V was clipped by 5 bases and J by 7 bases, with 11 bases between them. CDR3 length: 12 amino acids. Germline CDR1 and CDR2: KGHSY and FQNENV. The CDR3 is CASSRERVGYTF. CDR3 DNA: TGTGCCAGCAGCAGGGAAAGGGTTGGCTACACCTTC.

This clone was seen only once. The DNA of the CDR3 is TGTGCCAGCTCACCCCCCGGTCGAGTCCCCCACGAGCAGTACTTC. This gives the protein CASSPPGRVPHEQYF. The chain uses TRBV18 and TRBJ2-7; D not resolved. Trimming pared 3 bases from V and 5 bases from J, leaving 17 bases between. Per the germline V gene, CDR1 is KGHSH and CDR2 is LQKENI. The CDR3 is 15 residues long.

The CDR3 DNA follows: TGCGCCAGCAGTTCATCGGGACAGAGCTATGGCTACACCTTC. Translating gives CASSSSGQSYGYTF. The chain is built from TRBV5-1 and TRBJ1-2, with 7 bases that match TRBD1. Germline CDR1 reads SGHRS; CDR2 reads YFSETQ. With V trimmed by 5 bases and J by 4 bases, 8 bases remained unmatched. This CDR3 spans 14 amino acids.

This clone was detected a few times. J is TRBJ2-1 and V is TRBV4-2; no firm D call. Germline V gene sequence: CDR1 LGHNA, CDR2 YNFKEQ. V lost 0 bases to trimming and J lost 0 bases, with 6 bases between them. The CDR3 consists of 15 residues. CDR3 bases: TGTGCCAGCAGCCAAGAGGGTAGCTCCTACAATGAGCAGTTCTTC. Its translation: CASSQEGSSYNEQFF.

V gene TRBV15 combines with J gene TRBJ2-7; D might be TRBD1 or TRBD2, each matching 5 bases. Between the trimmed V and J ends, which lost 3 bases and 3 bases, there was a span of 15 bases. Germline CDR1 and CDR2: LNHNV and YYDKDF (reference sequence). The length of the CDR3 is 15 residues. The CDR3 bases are TGTGCCACCAGCAGGGACCGTGGTGGGGGCTACGAGCAGTACTTC. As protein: CATSRDRGGGYEQYF.

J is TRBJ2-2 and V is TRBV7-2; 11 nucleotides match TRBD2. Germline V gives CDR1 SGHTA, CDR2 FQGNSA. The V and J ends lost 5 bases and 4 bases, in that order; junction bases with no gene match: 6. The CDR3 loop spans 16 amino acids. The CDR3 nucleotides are TGTGCCAGCAGCCCCCAGGGACTAGCGGTCACCGGGGAGCTGTTTTTT. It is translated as CASSPQGLAVTGELFF.

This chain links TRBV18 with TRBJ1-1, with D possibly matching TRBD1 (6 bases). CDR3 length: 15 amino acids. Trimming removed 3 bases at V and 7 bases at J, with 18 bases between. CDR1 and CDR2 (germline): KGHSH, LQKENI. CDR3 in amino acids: CASSPIKTGPSEAFF. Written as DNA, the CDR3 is TGTGCCAGCTCACCCATAAAGACAGGACCGAGTGAAGCTTTCTTT.

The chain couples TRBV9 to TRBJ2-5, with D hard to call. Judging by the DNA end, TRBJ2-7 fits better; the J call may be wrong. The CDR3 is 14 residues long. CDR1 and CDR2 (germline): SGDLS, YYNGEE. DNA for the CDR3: TGTGCCAGCAGCGTACACCCAACTTCCTACGAGCAGTACTTC. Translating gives CASSVHPTSYEQYF.

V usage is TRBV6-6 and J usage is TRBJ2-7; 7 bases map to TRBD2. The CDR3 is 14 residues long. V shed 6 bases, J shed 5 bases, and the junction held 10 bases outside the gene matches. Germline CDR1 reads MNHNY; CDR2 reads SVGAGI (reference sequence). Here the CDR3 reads CASRGPGTIHEQYF. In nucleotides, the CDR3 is TGTGCCAGCAGAGGACCCGGGACTATCCACGAGCAGTACTTC.

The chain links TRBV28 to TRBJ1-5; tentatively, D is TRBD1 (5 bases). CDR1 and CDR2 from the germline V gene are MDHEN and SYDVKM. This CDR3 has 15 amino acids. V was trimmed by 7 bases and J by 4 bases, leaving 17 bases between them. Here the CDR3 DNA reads TGTGCCAGCAATCGGCGGGACTCCCGAAATCAGCCCCAGCATTTT. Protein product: CASNRRDSRNQPQHF.

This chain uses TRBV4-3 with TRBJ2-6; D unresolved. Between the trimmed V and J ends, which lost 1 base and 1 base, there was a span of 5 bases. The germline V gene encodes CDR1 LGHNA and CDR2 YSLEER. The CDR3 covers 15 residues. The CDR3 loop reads CASSQGNSGANVLTF. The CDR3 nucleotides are TGCGCCAGCAGCCAAGGGAATTCTGGGGCCAACGTCCTGACTTTC.

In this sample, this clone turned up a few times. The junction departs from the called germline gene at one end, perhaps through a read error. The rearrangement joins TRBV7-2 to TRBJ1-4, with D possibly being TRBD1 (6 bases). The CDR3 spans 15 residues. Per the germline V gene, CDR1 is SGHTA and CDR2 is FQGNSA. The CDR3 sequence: CASSVAGTINEKLFF. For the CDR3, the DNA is TGTGCCAGCAGCGTAGCCGGGACAATAAATGAAAAACTGTTTTTT.

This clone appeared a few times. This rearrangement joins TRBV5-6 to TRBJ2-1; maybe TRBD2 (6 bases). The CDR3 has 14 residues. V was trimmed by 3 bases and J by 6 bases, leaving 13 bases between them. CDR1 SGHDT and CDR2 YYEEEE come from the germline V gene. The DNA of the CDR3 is TGTGCCAGCAGCTCCAAATCGACTAGCAATGAGCAGTTCTTC. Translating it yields CASSSKSTSNEQFF. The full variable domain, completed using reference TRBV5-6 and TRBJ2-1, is DAGVTQSPTHLIKTRGQQVTLRCSPKSGHDTVSWYQQALGQGPQFIFQYYEEEERQRGNFPDRFSGHQFPNYSSELNVNALLLGDSALYLCASSSKSTSNEQFFGPGTRLTVL.

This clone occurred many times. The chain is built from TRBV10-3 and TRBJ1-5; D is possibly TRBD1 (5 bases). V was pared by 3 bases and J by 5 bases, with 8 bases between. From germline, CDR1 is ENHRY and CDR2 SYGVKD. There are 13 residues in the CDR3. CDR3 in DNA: TGTGCCATCAGTGAAGGAGGGGATCAGCCCCAGCATTTT. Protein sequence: CAISEGGDQPQHF.

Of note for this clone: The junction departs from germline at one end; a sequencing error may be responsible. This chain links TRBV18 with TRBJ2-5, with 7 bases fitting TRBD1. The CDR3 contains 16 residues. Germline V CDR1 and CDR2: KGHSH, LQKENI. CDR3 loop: CASSPRQGRLKETQYF. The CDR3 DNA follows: TGTGCCAGCTCCCCACGACAGGGCCGACTGAAAGAGACCCAGTACTTC.

The CDR3 DNA is TGTGCCAGTCGAGTAGCGGCGAGCTCCTACAATGAGCAGTTCTTC. Translation gives CASRVAASSYNEQFF. The rearrangement links TRBV19 to TRBJ2-1; the D gene is possibly TRBD2 (6 bases). The germline CDR1 and CDR2 sequences are LNHDA and SQIVND (reference sequence). The CDR3 runs 15 residues. The ends were cut back, 8 bases at V and 0 bases at J, with 14 bases in the middle.

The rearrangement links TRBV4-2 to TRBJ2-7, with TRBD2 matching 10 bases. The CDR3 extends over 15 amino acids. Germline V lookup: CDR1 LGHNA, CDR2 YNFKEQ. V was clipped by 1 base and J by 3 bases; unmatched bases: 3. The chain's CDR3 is CASSQALAGVYEQYF. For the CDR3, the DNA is TGTGCCAGCAGCCAAGCCCTAGCGGGAGTCTACGAGCAGTACTTC.